The 10 T cell receptor beta chains given below trace back to one sample, sequenced in a study of blood T cell repertoires in COVID-19. Here immunoSEQ multiplex PCR was the method, and the copy in TCRdb shows in-frame clones only, minus some. The table has 380,000 or so clones, around 90% seen once. Sequencing used PBMCs or T cells enriched from blood (not recorded which). The receptors derive from a middle-aged woman with acute COVID-19.

The chain is built from TRBV5-7 and TRBJ1-6; 7 positions match TRBD1. TRBV5-7 carries the ORF label, with uncertain function. V lost 0 bases and J lost 9; bases outside the gene matches: 15. CDR3 length equals 18 residues. The CDR3 sequence: CASSLEGRGYPLISPLHF. CDR3 coding DNA: TGTGCCAGCAGCTTGGAGGGCAGGGGGTACCCCTTGATTTCACCCCTCCACTTT.

In this sample, this clone turned up once. The CDR3 region is CASSELARTDTQYF. The DNA for the CDR3 is TGTGCCAGCAGTGAATTAGCTAGGACAGATACGCAGTATTTT. The chain links TRBV2 to TRBJ2-3, with D uncertain. Looked up from germline, CDR1 is SNHLY and CDR2 is FYNNEI. This CDR3 contains 14 residues. V lost 2 bases and J lost 3, with 9 bases in between.

The chain has TRBV5-5 and TRBJ2-1; TRBD2 matches 13 bases. This CDR3 is built from 16 residues. CDR1 and CDR2 from the germline V gene are SGHKS and YYEKEE (reference sequence). J was trimmed by 4 bases and V by 4 bases; bases with no gene match: 5. The CDR3 sequence: CASSGGTSGVYNEQFF. As DNA, the CDR3 is TGTGCCAGCAGCGGTGGGACTAGCGGGGTATACAATGAGCAGTTCTTC. Together with reference TRBV5-5 and TRBJ2-1, the CDR3 gives the full variable domain: DAGVTQSPTHLIKTRGQQVTLRCSPISGHKSVSWYQQVLGQGPQFIFQYYEKEERGRGNFPDRFSARQFPNYSSELNVNALLLGDSALYLCASSGGTSGVYNEQFFGPGTRLTVL.

The V and J genes are TRBV9 and TRBJ2-2, with TRBD1 identical over 9 bases. Trimming cost V 3 bases and J 0 bases; bases outside gene matches: 6. CDR3 length equals 17 residues. Germline V lookup: CDR1 SGDLS, CDR2 YYNGEE. CDR3 DNA: TGTGCCAGCAGCGACCCGGGACAGGGCGCGAACACCGGGGAGCTGTTTTTT. Translation gives CASSDPGQGANTGELFF.

The chain recombines TRBV29-1 with TRBJ2-1; 9 bases align to TRBD1. Germline values: CDR1 SQVTM, CDR2 ANQGSEA. The CDR3 is made up of 14 amino acids. The V segment lost 8 bases and the J segment 6 bases; nucleotides outside the gene matches: 11. The CDR3 loop reads CSTLQGQGFNEQFF. The CDR3 DNA is TGCAGCACATTACAGGGACAGGGCTTCAATGAGCAGTTCTTC.

The chain has TRBV7-8 and TRBJ2-2; no firm D call. The CDR3 runs to 16 residues. Trimming cost V 1 base and J 1 base, with 10 bases left between them. Germline loops: CDR1 SGHVS, CDR2 FQNEAQ. The DNA for the CDR3 is TGTGCCAGCAGCTTAGTACGGCGGAAGAACACCGGGGAGCTGTTTTTT. This gives the protein CASSLVRRKNTGELFF.

This clone appeared once. The rearrangement joins TRBV10-3 to TRBJ1-2; no clear D. Trimming took 6 bases from V and 2 from J, leaving 7 bases between them. Germline assignment: CDR1 ENHRY and CDR2 SYGVKD. The CDR3 consists of 12 residues. CDR3 nucleotide sequence: TGTGCCATCAGAAAGAGCAACTATGGCTACACCTTC. Translation: CAIRKSNYGYTF.

The rearrangement uses TRBV19 and TRBJ1-1; weak D call: TRBD1 (5 bases). Germline-derived CDR1 and CDR2 are LNHDA and SQIVND (reference sequence). The CDR3 has 17 amino acids. V shed 4 bases and J shed 0 bases, with 18 bases lying between them. The CDR3 loop is CASSTPPGNRMNTEAFF. In DNA, the CDR3 is TGTGCCAGTAGTACCCCTCCAGGCAACAGGATGAACACTGAAGCTTTCTTT. The variable domain in full, completed from reference TRBV19 and TRBJ1-1, reads DGGITQSPKYLFRKEGQNVTLSCEQNLNHDAMYWYRQDPGQGLRLIYYSQIVNDFQKGDIAEGYSVSREKKESFPLTVTSAQKNPTAFYLCASSTPPGNRMNTEAFFGQGTRLTVV.

CDR3 sequence: CASSLRQGDGKLFF. CDR3 DNA: TGCGCCAGCAGCTTACGGCAGGGGGACGGAAAACTGTTTTTT. V is TRBV5-1 and J is TRBJ1-4; 7 bases map to TRBD1. The CDR3 extends over 14 amino acids. CDR1 and CDR2 from the germline V gene are SGHRS and YFSETQ. J lost 10 bases, V lost 2 bases, and 8 bases had no gene match.

This clone showed up just once. The chain employs TRBV6-5 and TRBJ2-5; TRBD1 agrees at 7 bases. After removal of 2 bases from V and 4 bases from J, the junction contained 7 bases not matched to a gene. Germline CDR1 MNHEY, CDR2 SVGAGI. The CDR3 covers 15 residues. CDR3 DNA sequence: TGTGCCAGCAGTTACCGCGGACAGGTCGGAGAGACCCAGTACTTC. Translated, it gives CASSYRGQVGETQYF.